These 31 T cell receptor beta chains were sequenced from one sample in a study of cytomegalovirus exposure and HLA in healthy donors. The primer mix had 60 Vbeta and 13 Jbeta primers. This table comes from immunoSEQ multiplex PCR, and its TCRdb copy is limited to in-frame clones, with some not included. This table holds tens of thousands of clones. The sequencing input was PBMCs. The receptor source for this set is a man aged 45-60 years in good health and CMV-seronegative.

V is TRBV28 and J is TRBJ2-7; weak D call: TRBD2 (5 bases). Germline-derived CDR1 and CDR2 are MDHEN and SYDVKM. The V end lost 6 bases, the J end lost 3 bases, and 12 bases lay between the germline ends. This CDR3 region has 13 residues. The CDR3 protein is CASRGELGYEQYF. The CDR3 DNA follows: TGTGCCAGCAGGGGAGAGTTGGGCTACGAGCAGTACTTC.

Written as DNA, the CDR3 is TGTGCCAGTAGTATTGTCGGGGAGAGCGAGCAGTACTTC. Its translation is CASSIVGESEQYF. The V gene is TRBV19, the J gene TRBJ2-7; possible D gene TRBD2, 5 bases. There are 13 residues in the CDR3. The V and J ends lost 3 bases and 6 bases respectively, with 12 bases between them. CDR1 and CDR2 from the germline V gene are LNHDA and SQIVND (reference sequence).

The chain is built from TRBV6-6 and TRBJ1-1, with 8 nucleotides matching TRBD1. Trimming at V came to 4 bases and at J to 5 bases, leaving 6 bases not matched to a gene. The CDR3 is made up of 14 amino acids. Per the germline V gene, CDR1 is MNHNY and CDR2 is SVGAGI (reference sequence). The CDR3 spells CASSLDRDQTEAFF. The CDR3 bases are TGTGCCAGCAGTTTGGACAGGGACCAGACTGAAGCTTTCTTT.

The V and J genes are TRBV5-1 and TRBJ2-1, with 9 bases that match TRBD2. The CDR3 runs to 15 residues. Germline CDR1 reads SGHRS; CDR2 reads YFSETQ. J was trimmed by 4 bases and V by 0 bases; bases with no gene match: 2. The CDR3 nucleotides are TGCGCCAGCAGCTTGGAGCGGGGGGCTTACAATGAGCAGTTCTTC. Translating gives CASSLERGAYNEQFF.

The V call is TRBV6-1, the J call TRBJ1-2; 7 bases line up with TRBD1. This CDR3 is 15 amino acids long. The V gene end was trimmed by 1 base and the J gene end by 7 bases; junction bases not matched to a gene: 9. Germline CDR1 is MNHNS and CDR2 is SASEGT. CDR3 loop: CASSEGLQGTAGYTF. CDR3 coding DNA: TGTGCCAGCAGTGAAGGTCTACAGGGGACTGCTGGCTACACCTTC.

V and J are TRBV4-1 and TRBJ1-5, with D unresolved. The CDR3 is 13 residues long. Trimming removed 0 bases at V and 5 bases at J, with 5 bases between. Per the germline V gene, CDR1 is MGHRA and CDR2 is YSYEKL. CDR3 residues: CASSQEYYQPQHF. CDR3 bases: TGCGCCAGCAGCCAAGAATACTATCAGCCCCAGCATTTT.

The chain combines TRBV29-1 with TRBJ1-2; D call uncertain. Germline V gene data show CDR1 as SQVTM and CDR2 as ANQGSEA. Trimming left V 4 bases short and J 5 bases short, with 17 bases between. The CDR3 is 14 residues long. The CDR3 sequence: CSVGPGAGRYGYTF. CDR3 nucleotides: TGCAGCGTTGGACCGGGAGCCGGGAGGTATGGCTACACCTTC.

CDR3 sequence reads: CASSQSTGNQPQHF. The CDR3 nucleotides are TGTGCCAGCAGCCAATCAACAGGGAACCAGCCCCAGCATTTT. V gene TRBV14 combines with J gene TRBJ1-5, with TRBD1 as a possible D gene (6 bases). V lost 2 bases to trimming and J lost 7 bases, with 12 bases between them. CDR1 and CDR2 from the germline V gene are SGHDN and FVKESK. There are 14 residues in the CDR3.

This rearrangement joins TRBV29-1 to TRBJ1-4; TRBD1 is a possible D gene (5 bases). V lost 5 bases and J 7 bases, leaving 14 bases between the germline ends. This CDR3 has 13 residues. From germline, CDR1 is SQVTM and CDR2 ANQGSEA. The CDR3: CSVMQGVGEKLFF. DNA of the CDR3: TGCAGCGTTATGCAGGGTGTTGGTGAAAAACTGTTTTTT. Using reference TRBV29-1 and TRBJ1-4 for the parts outside the CDR3, the full variable domain is SAVISQKPSRDICQRGTSLTIQCQVDSQVTMMFWYRQQPGQSLTLIATANQGSEATYESGFVIDKFPISRPNLTFSTLTVSNMSPEDSSIYLCSVMQGVGEKLFFGSGTQLSVL.

The chain joins TRBV27 to TRBJ1-2; 8 nucleotides agree with TRBD1. V trimming: 5 bases; J trimming: 5 bases; junction bases outside the gene matches: 10. The V gene's germline CDR1 is MNHEY and CDR2 SMNVEV (reference sequence). The CDR3 covers 15 residues. This CDR3 reads CASSMGQAGLYGYTF. The CDR3 DNA reads TGTGCCAGCAGTATGGGACAGGCGGGCCTATATGGCTACACCTTC.

The CDR3 is CASSLRPGVEQYF. Here the CDR3 DNA reads TGTGCCAGCAGCTTACGACCGGGGGTGGAGCAGTACTTC. The chain couples TRBV5-4 to TRBJ2-7; tentative D call: TRBD2 (6 bases). The CDR3 consists of 13 residues. The germline V gene has CDR1 SGHNT and CDR2 YYREEE (reference sequence). Trimming pared 2 bases from V and 7 bases from J, leaving 13 bases between.

This sequence joins TRBV18 and TRBJ1-2, with D unclear. V lost 2 bases to trimming and J lost 0 bases, with 10 bases between them. The germline V gene encodes CDR1 KGHSH and CDR2 LQKENI. The CDR3 sequence is 15 residues long. The CDR3 nucleotides are TGTGCCAGCTCACCAAGCGTGGAGGCTAACTATGGCTACACCTTC. Its translation: CASSPSVEANYGYTF.

The chain employs TRBV6-5 and TRBJ2-5; possible D gene TRBD2, 6 bases. The V end lost 5 bases, the J end lost 5 bases, and 12 bases lay between the germline ends. This CDR3 comprises 13 residues. CDR1 MNHEY and CDR2 SVGAGI come from the germline V gene. The CDR3 DNA follows: TGTGCCAGCAGTCGGCGGGGCGGTGAGACCCAGTACTTC. It translates to CASSRRGGETQYF.

The chain employs TRBV4-3 and TRBJ2-1; 7 bases agree with TRBD2. This CDR3 has 17 residues. Germline V lookup: CDR1 LGHNA, CDR2 YSLEER. Unmatched junction bases numbered 15, after V lost 2 bases and J lost 8 bases. The CDR3 DNA sequence: TGCGCCAGCAGCCAATCTACTACAGGACTAGGGGTCGATGAGCAGTTCTTC. Protein product: CASSQSTTGLGVDEQFF.

J is TRBJ1-2 and V is TRBV28; TRBD1 matches at 7 bases. Germline V gene data show CDR1 as MDHEN and CDR2 as SYDVKM. This CDR3 contains 13 residues. The trim removed 5 bases at V and 4 bases at J, leaving 4 bases unmatched. CDR3 DNA sequence: TGTGCCAGCAGTCGGGACAGAAGCTATGGCTACACCTTC. Translated, it gives CASSRDRSYGYTF.

J is TRBJ2-2 and V is TRBV20-1; 7 bases are a match to TRBD1. Trimming removed 8 bases from V and 3 bases from J; junction bases left unmatched: 0. The CDR3 consists of 11 residues. Germline V gene lookup returns CDR1 DFQATT and CDR2 SNEGSKA (reference sequence). CDR3 in DNA: TGCAGTACAGGGGACACCGGGGAGCTGTTTTTT. Residues: CSTGDTGELFF.

The V call is TRBV27, the J call TRBJ1-1; D is uncertain. The germline V gene encodes CDR1 MNHEY and CDR2 SMNVEV (reference sequence). This CDR3 contains 14 residues. Trimming stripped 3 bases from V and 7 bases from J, with 15 bases between. In DNA form, the CDR3 reads TGTGCCAGCAGTTTGAAGGGTCTAGGAGGTGAAGCTTTCTTT. It is translated as CASSLKGLGGEAFF.

The CDR3 region is CAISASQGKHAETTNEKLFF. In DNA, the CDR3 is TGTGCCATCAGTGCCTCACAGGGAAAACACGCCGAGACAACTAATGAAAAACTGTTTTTT. This sequence joins TRBV10-3 and TRBJ1-4; TRBD1 is a possible D gene (6 bases). V lost 4 bases to trimming and J lost 0 bases, with 24 bases between them. CDR3 size: 20 residues. Germline values: CDR1 ENHRY, CDR2 SYGVKD.

This chain connects TRBV18 to TRBJ2-7; a weak D match, TRBD2 (7 bases). This CDR3 has 13 residues. V was shortened by 4 bases and J by 3 bases, with 10 bases between the two germline ends. Per the germline V gene, CDR1 is KGHSH and CDR2 is LQKENI. CDR3 DNA: TGTGCCAGCTCACTAGGGGGGGACTACGAGCAGTACTTC. The encoded protein is CASSLGGDYEQYF.

This chain joins TRBV18 and TRBJ2-1, with 8 bases aligning to TRBD2. Germline assignment: CDR1 KGHSH and CDR2 LQKENI. With 2 bases clipped from V and 6 bases from J, the junction kept 0 bases outside the gene matches. This CDR3 has 13 residues. The CDR3 DNA reads as TGTGCCAGCTCACCAGGGACTAGCAATGAGCAGTTCTTC. Encoded protein: CASSPGTSNEQFF.

The J gene is TRBJ1-4, the V gene TRBV19; D gene unclear. With 1 base removed from V and 4 bases from J, the gap between germline ends came to 10 bases. This CDR3 has 15 residues. The V gene's germline CDR1 is LNHDA and CDR2 SQIVND (reference sequence). CDR3 sequence: CASSIGASFNEKLFF. CDR3 DNA: TGTGCCAGTAGTATAGGGGCAAGTTTTAATGAAAAACTGTTTTTT.

CDR3 in DNA: TGCGCCAGCAGCTTGGGTAGACTTAATGAAAAACTGTTTTTT. Translating gives CASSLGRLNEKLFF. This rearrangement joins TRBV5-1 to TRBJ1-4, with D unresolved. The CDR3 sequence is 14 residues long. V dropped 0 bases and J dropped 4 bases, with 7 bases sitting between them. Germline loops: CDR1 SGHRS, CDR2 YFSETQ.

The J gene is TRBJ1-2, the V gene TRBV18; 7 bases match TRBD1. The CDR3 has 13 residues. Losses at the gene ends were 4 bases for V and 14 bases for J; bases not matched to a gene: 13. Germline V CDR1 and CDR2: KGHSH, LQKENI. CDR3 amino acids: CASSQGDRPLWTF. The CDR3 DNA reads as TGTGCCAGCTCACAGGGGGACAGACCACTATGGACCTTC.

The chain has TRBV9 and TRBJ2-7, with 12 bases that match TRBD2. This CDR3 spans 18 amino acids. Germline CDR1 reads SGDLS; CDR2 reads YYNGEE. After removal of 0 bases from V and 0 bases from J, the junction contained 7 bases not matched to a gene. CDR3 coding DNA: TGTGCCAGCAGCGTAGGGCTAGCGGGGGGGCGAAGCTCCTACGAGCAGTACTTC. It is translated as CASSVGLAGGRSSYEQYF.

The chain combines TRBV5-6 with TRBJ1-5; weak D call: TRBD1 (6 bases). V was shortened by 0 bases and J by 1 base, with 11 bases between the two germline ends. The CDR3 is made up of 16 amino acids. Germline CDR1 SGHDT, CDR2 YYEEEE. The DNA of the CDR3 is TGTGCCAGCAGCTTGGGGGGGGGCAGGAGCAATCAGCCCCAGCATTTT. Amino acid sequence: CASSLGGGRSNQPQHF.

This chain joins TRBV5-1 and TRBJ1-4; a weak D match, TRBD1 (6 bases). The germline CDR1 and CDR2 sequences are SGHRS and YFSETQ. Trimming removed 2 bases from V and 7 bases from J, with 15 bases in between. CDR3 length: 15 residues. The DNA for the CDR3 is TGCGCCAGCAGCTTAGGACAGCGGCCGGGTGAAAAACTGTTTTTT. It codes for CASSLGQRPGEKLFF.

V and J are TRBV14 and TRBJ2-6; D uncertain. This CDR3 comprises 17 residues. Germline values: CDR1 SGHDN, CDR2 FVKESK. V shed 0 bases and J shed 1 base, with 10 bases lying between them. In DNA, the CDR3 is TGTGCCAGCAGCCAAGATGAGGCGTTTTCTGGGGCCAACGTCCTGACTTTC. Translated: CASSQDEAFSGANVLTF.

The chain is built from TRBV27 and TRBJ1-2, with D tentatively TRBD1 (6 bases). In germline, CDR1 is MNHEY, CDR2 SMNVEV (reference sequence). Trimming shortened V by 3 bases and J by 2 bases, and 22 bases separated the two germline ends. CDR3 length: 18 amino acids. For the CDR3, the DNA is TGTGCCAGCAGTTTTTTCTCTAATATCCGGACAGCCAACTATGGCTACACCTTC. It encodes CASSFFSNIRTANYGYTF.

The rearrangement links TRBV18 to TRBJ1-5, with D tentatively TRBD1 (5 bases). Germline loops: CDR1 KGHSH, CDR2 LQKENI. Trimming removed 4 bases from V and 6 bases from J, with 13 bases in between. CDR3 length: 14 residues. DNA of the CDR3: TGTGCCAGCTCACTGACAGACCAGAGTCAGCCCCAGCATTTT. Protein sequence: CASSLTDQSQPQHF.

The V gene is TRBV27, the J gene TRBJ2-7; D may be TRBD1 (5 bases). The CDR3 has 11 amino acids. CDR1 and CDR2 (germline): MNHEY, SMNVEV (reference sequence). V was trimmed by 4 bases and J by 9 bases, leaving 10 bases between them. CDR3 sequence (DNA): TGTGCCAGCAGTTCCTTTGGGGCGCAGTACTTC. It yields the protein CASSSFGAQYF.

The rearrangement joins TRBV10-2 to TRBJ1-4, with 7 positions matching TRBD1. With V trimmed by 4 bases and J by 4 bases, 9 bases remained unmatched. Germline V gene data show CDR1 as WSHSY and CDR2 as SAAADI. CDR3 length equals 16 residues. The CDR3 nucleotides read TGCGCCAGCAGTGCCTTGACAGGGTGGGATAATGAAAAACTGTTTTTT. Translation gives CASSALTGWDNEKLFF.